A selection of T cell receptor beta chains follows, all from one sample in a study of T cell responses to AZD1222 COVID-19 vaccine. Clones were read by immunoSEQ multiplex PCR, and TCRdb kept only the in-frame ones, dropping some. Found here are about 150,000 clones, around nine tenths of them singletons; the top ten hold 1.4%. Here the sequenced sample was peripheral blood, taken on day 0 of AZD1222 vaccination. The receptors originated from an adult in good health. Each CDR3 is given with its conserved first and last residue. D genes are given only for firm matches. Where a row states a size, it is once, few, many or the class of an expanded clone; other rows omit it.

J gene,V gene,clone size,D gene,CDR3 protein,CDR3 DNA
TRBJ2-1,TRBV11-3,NA,NA,CASSPSSPNEQFF,TGTGCCAGCAGCCCTTCTTCCCCCAATGAGCAGTTCTTC
TRBJ2-2,TRBV7-7,NA,TRBD1,CASSLTRTGTTGELFF,TGTGCCAGCAGCCTTACCAGGACAGGGACTACCGGGGAGCTGTTTTTT
TRBJ2-1,TRBV6-2/TRBV6-3,once,TRBD2,CASTPSRGLAGGFNEQFF,TGTGCCAGCACCCCGTCCCGCGGACTAGCGGGAGGGTTCAATGAGCAGTTCTTC
TRBJ1-5,TRBV20-1,NA,TRBD1,CSASTGTGVGSNQPQHF,TGCAGTGCTAGTACCGGGACAGGGGTAGGGAGCAATCAGCCCCAGCATTTT
TRBJ2-7,TRBV19,NA,NA,CASSIVPGERYEQYF,TGTGCCAGTAGTATAGTTCCAGGGGAGAGGTACGAGCAGTACTTC
TRBJ2-7,TRBV30,NA,NA,CAWIPRRTLSYEQYF,TGTGCCTGGATCCCCCGCAGGACGCTCTCCTACGAGCAGTACTTC
TRBJ2-1,TRBV5-4,once,TRBD2,CASSFGGDARYNEQFF,TGTGCCAGCAGTTTCGGGGGGGACGCACGATACAATGAGCAGTTCTTC
TRBJ1-2,TRBV7-2,NA,NA,CASSLATEANYGYTF,TGTGCCAGCAGCTTAGCGACGGAAGCTAACTATGGCTACACCTTC
TRBJ2-2,TRBV9,NA,TRBD1,CASSVRGQGRELFF,TGTGCCAGCAGCGTACGCGGACAGGGAAGGGAGCTGTTTTTT
TRBJ2-3,TRBV2,once,NA,CASSLLARGTDTQYF,TGTGCCAGCAGTCTACTAGCACGCGGCACAGATACGCAGTATTTT
TRBJ1-1,TRBV5-1,NA,NA,CASSLIGSGETEAFF,TGCGCCAGCAGCTTGATAGGTTCAGGGGAAACGGAAGCTTTCTTT
TRBJ2-1,TRBV14,once,NA,CASSQVAVVLNNEQFF,TGTGCCAGCAGCCAAGTAGCGGTCGTGCTGAACAATGAGCAGTTCTTC
TRBJ1-5,TRBV12-5,NA,TRBD1,CASGLGQGSDQPQHF,TGTGCTAGTGGTTTGGGACAGGGTAGTGATCAGCCCCAGCATTTT
TRBJ1-2,TRBV7-8,once,TRBD1,CASSPPPARDRGPYGYTF,TGTGCCAGCAGCCCTCCCCCCGCCAGGGACAGGGGGCCCTATGGCTACACCTTC
TRBJ2-3,TRBV27,once,NA,CASSFEGLGAQYF,TGTGCCAGCAGTTTCGAGGGGTTGGGGGCGCAGTATTTT
TRBJ2-3,TRBV24-1,NA,TRBD2,CATSEVAGGGDTQYF,TGTGCCACCAGTGAAGTAGCGGGAGGGGGAGATACGCAGTATTTT
TRBJ2-1,TRBV5-1,NA,TRBD2,CASSFGAGVYNEQFF,TGCGCCAGCAGCTTTGGGGCGGGAGTCTACAATGAGCAGTTCTTC
TRBJ2-1,TRBV7-3,NA,TRBD2,CASSLAPPLAGVPNEQFF,TGTGCCAGCAGCTTAGCCCCTCCACTAGCGGGAGTACCAAATGAGCAGTTCTTC
TRBJ1-2,TRBV12-5,NA,NA,CASGLADPGRALGHYGYTF,TGTGCTAGTGGTTTGGCCGACCCGGGCCGCGCTTTGGGTCACTATGGCTACACCTTC
TRBJ2-1,TRBV11-3,once,TRBD2,CASSFLAGPEQFF,TGTGCCAGCAGCTTTCTAGCGGGGCCTGAGCAGTTCTTC
TRBJ2-2,TRBV5-4,NA,NA,CASSFAPLGGTNTGELFF,TGTGCCAGCAGCTTTGCCCCCTTAGGAGGTACGAACACCGGGGAGCTGTTTTTT